This T cell receptor (beta chain) originates from a study of blood T cell repertoires in COVID-19. Sequencing was performed with immunoSEQ multiplex PCR; in TCRdb, only in-frame clones are kept and a portion is missing. In the table there are hundreds of thousands of clones, nearly 90% of which are singletons. This clone was counted a single time. Germline CDR1 is MDHEN and CDR2 is SYDVKM. Trimming at V came to 6 bases and at J to 0 bases, leaving 7 bases not matched to a gene. The CDR3 is 16 amino acids. One Seattle source followed patients from active infection through their disease course. The chain employs TRBV28 and TRBJ2-7; the match to TRBD2 covers 11 bases. Sequencing used peripheral blood. This sequence was found in a woman in her thirties or forties with COVID-19, enrolled during active disease. In DNA form, the CDR3 reads TGTGCCAGCAGACTAACCGGGACTAGCGGCTCCTACGAGCAGTACTTC. Encoded protein: CASRLTGTSGSYEQYF.